In this sample, the clone carrying this T cell receptor beta chain turned up many times. As yet, its antigen is unknown. Trimming shortened V by 5 bases and J by 5 bases, and 15 bases separated the two germline ends. Germline lookup yields CDR1 MNHNY and CDR2 SVGAGI (reference sequence). CDR3 length: 14 amino acids. This sample is part of a study of T cells after yellow fever vaccination. For the study at large: For low cell numbers, libraries were made with SMART-Seq v4 Ultra Low Input. Study outcomes and limitations: Booster samples showed a return of most primary-vaccination clones (around 96% CD4, 70% to 90% CD8). Some clonotypes, a small share, were shared between CD4 and CD8 compartments.

The authors made TCR cDNA by 5'RACE template switching, adding a universal primer site and UMIs. TCRdb processed the 5' RACE reads anew with MiXCR; each CDR3 protein has one entry. The table includes about 310,000 distinct CDR3 sequences, approximately 3.9% detected once. The chain links TRBV6-6 to TRBJ1-2; TRBD1 is a possible D gene (5 bases). Sequencing used PBMCs, obtained on the day of the yellow fever booster vaccination. The source is a man younger than 35 who received the YFV17D yellow fever vaccine. CDR3 sequence (DNA): TGTGCCAGCAGTCCTGGGACTGTTAGTTATGGCTACACCTTC. This encodes CASSPGTVSYGYTF.